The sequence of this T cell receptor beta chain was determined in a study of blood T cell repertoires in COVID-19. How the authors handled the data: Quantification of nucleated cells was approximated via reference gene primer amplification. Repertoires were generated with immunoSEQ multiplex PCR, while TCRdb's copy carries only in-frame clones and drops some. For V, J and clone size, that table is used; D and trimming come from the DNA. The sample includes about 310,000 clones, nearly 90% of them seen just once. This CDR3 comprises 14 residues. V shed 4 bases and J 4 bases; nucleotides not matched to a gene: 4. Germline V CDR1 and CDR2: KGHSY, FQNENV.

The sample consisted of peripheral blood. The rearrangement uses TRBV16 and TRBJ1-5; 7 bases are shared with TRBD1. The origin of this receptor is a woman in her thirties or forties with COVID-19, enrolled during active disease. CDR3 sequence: CASSPWDSNQPQHF. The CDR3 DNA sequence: TGTGCCAGCAGCCCGTGGGACAGTAATCAGCCCCAGCATTTT.